This T cell receptor beta chain was profiled in a study of T cell repertoires in cytomegalovirus infection. Background on the study: Carrying CMV and the relevant HLA type showed in public TCR beta signatures. Regarding the study as a whole: HLA-C-restricted CMV clonotypes gave the most frequent clonotype in two of eight donors. Cumulative public TCR beta family frequency identified CMV carriers with the relevant HLA.

This clonotype was observed a few times. The antigen remains unidentified. CDR3 length: 15 residues. The germline V gene has CDR1 SEHNR and CDR2 FQNEAQ (reference sequence). V lost 4 bases to trimming and J lost 7 bases, with 17 bases between them. A single record per CDR3 protein comes from TCRdb applying MiXCR to the reads. The sample has approximately 700,000 distinct CDR3 sequences; roughly 36% are singletons. This receptor was taken from a human donor in good health (CMV status not recorded). Some clones in this sample may be carry-over from other donors' samples. The specimen sequenced was PBMCs. The rearrangement links TRBV7-9 to TRBJ2-1, with D possibly being TRBD2 (7 bases). The CDR3 sequence is CASSSWGGGMNEQFF. The DNA of the CDR3 is TGTGCCAGCAGCTCCTGGGGAGGGGGTATGAATGAGCAGTTCTTC.